This T cell receptor (beta chain) was found in a study of monozygotic twins with inflammatory bowel disease. Collection yielded about 2.5 ml of blood per donor. CDR3 length equals 12 residues. CDR1 SGHRS and CDR2 YFSETQ come from the germline V gene. Per individual sample, eight separate reactions were used to make cDNA. Template switching was used to attach UMIs, which incorporated a 6-nucleotide sample barcode. TCRdb reanalyzed the 5' RACE reads, giving one entry per CDR3 protein sequence and no DNA. The sample table sets out approximately 380,000 distinct CDR3 sequences. This rearrangement joins TRBV5-1 to TRBJ2-7; without DNA, the TCRdb call of TRBD1 cannot be checked. Sequencing was carried out using blood. The receptor was derived from a human donor with ulcerative colitis or Crohn's disease, or a healthy co-twin of an affected twin (not recorded which). The CDR3 spells CASSRDSYEQYF.